The present entry profiles one T cell receptor beta chain with its context. These data originate in a study of blood T cell repertoires in COVID-19. Study overall: Samples representing acute and convalescent COVID-19 were sourced from the United States, Italy and Spain.

Living in under 30 US areas, the participants were between roughly 18 and 90 years of age. Which cohort a participant joined came from the clinical history participants gave. Authors' data handling: Reference gene primer amplification gave estimated nucleated cell counts. Method: immunoSEQ multiplex PCR; TCRdb's copy keeps in-frame clones and lacks some. V, J and clone size are those of that table, while D and trimming were read from the DNA. The table lists hundreds of thousands of clones, around 80% of them singletons. This CDR3 is built from 14 residues. CDR1 and CDR2 (germline): MNHNS, SASEGT. Trimming cost V 2 bases and J 5 bases, with 10 bases left between them.

The sequence derives from a man aged 25-45 years with acute COVID-19. Sequencing input: PBMCs or T cells enriched from blood (not recorded which). The rearrangement uses TRBV6-1 and TRBJ1-5, with a tentative D call TRBD1 (6 bases). The CDR3 is CASSELGQHQPQHF. In DNA form, the CDR3 reads TGTGCCAGCAGTGAACTCGGACAGCATCAGCCCCAGCATTTT.